These T cell receptor beta chains were read from a single sample in a study of early T cells in non-severe SARS-CoV-2 infection. TCRdb re-derived calls from the 5' RACE reads in MiXCR, one entry per CDR3 protein. The data show around 20,000 distinct CDR3 sequences, 3.5% to 4.5% seen once. The source material was whole blood. The source of these receptors is an adult who was a healthcare worker with PCR-confirmed SARS-CoV-2 infection or an uninfected control (not recorded which). CDR3s include the opening cysteine and the closing phenylalanine or tryptophan. The D gene is left open where the match is weak. Only part of the rows carry a size: once, few, many, or a class if the clone is expanded.

j_call v_call clone_size d_call cdr3_nt cdr3_aa
TRBJ2-1 TRBV11-2 many . TGTGCCAGCAGCTTACTTCGGGGGGCGTCCTACAATGAGCAGTTCTTC CASSLLRGASYNEQFF
TRBJ2-7 TRBV25-1 few . TGTGCCAGCAGTGACAGGGGAGCCCTCGACGAGCAGTACTTC CASSDRGALDEQYF
TRBJ2-2 TRBV6-6 . . TGTGCCAGTTCATGGGCCGGGGAGCTGTTTTTT CASSWAGELFF
TRBJ2-7 TRBV10-2 many TRBD1 TGCGCCAGCAGTGATCCCGGACAGGGGAGCTCCTACGAGCAGTACTTC CASSDPGQGSSYEQYF
TRBJ2-3 TRBV10-1 . TRBD2 TGCGCCAGCAGTGCTGGTAGCGGGGACACAGATACGCAGTATTTT CASSAGSGDTDTQYF
TRBJ2-7 TRBV9 . TRBD1 TGTGCCAGTCACCCAACTACAGGGGCCGCTGGGGAGCAGTACTTC CASHPTTGAAGEQYF
TRBJ1-6 TRBV6-1 many TRBD1 TGTGCCAGCAGTGAAGCCGGACAGGGATATTCACCCCTCCACTTT CASSEAGQGYSPLHF
TRBJ2-6 TRBV2 many . TGTGCCAGCAGGGTCGGCTCTGGGGCCAACGTCCTGACTTTC CASRVGSGANVLTF
TRBJ1-1 TRBV5-1 few . TGCGCCAGCAGAGAGGGGGGCTTGAACACTGAAGCTTTCTTT CASREGGLNTEAFF
TRBJ2-5 TRBV7-3 many . TGTGCCAGCAGCATTAGCCCCACGGGGACCCAGTACTTC CASSISPTGTQYF
TRBJ2-7 TRBV7-2 many . TGTGCCAGCAGCTTGGGGTTAGGAGGAAGAGACGAGCAGTACTTC CASSLGLGGRDEQYF
TRBJ2-5 TRBV29-1 many TRBD2 TGCAGCGTCCGCCGACTAGCGGGGGGCCTCCGCCAAGAGACCCAGTACTTC CSVRRLAGGLRQETQYF
TRBJ2-1 TRBV29-1 few . TGCAGCGTGGGGACGGATGCAGGGGATGAGCAGTTCTTC CSVGTDAGDEQFF
TRBJ2-6 TRBV12-3/TRBV12-4 many . TGTGCCAGCAGGTACGGTCAGGGTTCTGGGGCCAACGTCCTGACTTTC CASRYGQGSGANVLTF
TRBJ2-4 TRBV30 medium-sized . TGTGCCTGGAGCCCCCCGTCACTAGGGCCCAGGAACATTCAGTACTTC CAWSPPSLGPRNIQYF
TRBJ1-1 TRBV27 many TRBD1 TGTGCCTTCCAGGGACAGGGTGGAAACACTGAAGCTTTCTTT CAFQGQGGNTEAFF
TRBJ2-1 TRBV15 many . TGTGCCACCAGCAGAGCTCCCTTGAGTCTGAGCTCCTACAATGAGCAGTTCTTC CATSRAPLSLSSYNEQFF
TRBJ2-1 TRBV11-2 many TRBD1 TGTGCCAGCAGCTTAGAGGTCCGGACAGGGCAGTTCTTC CASSLEVRTGQFF
TRBJ1-4 TRBV5-6 many . TGTGCCAGCAGCCCGGCAGGCCCTGCGGGAAAACTGTTTTTT CASSPAGPAGKLFF
TRBJ1-6 TRBV29-1 many . TGCAGCCCTCTTAACAGGGATAATTCACCCCTCCACTTT CSPLNRDNSPLHF
TRBJ2-2 TRBV12-3/TRBV12-4 . . TGTGCCAGCAGTTTACTTGGGGCGAACACCGGGGAGCTGTTTTTT CASSLLGANTGELFF
TRBJ2-5 TRBV3-1 once . TGTGCCAGCAGCCAAGTAGTAGAGACCCAGTACTTC CASSQVVETQYF
TRBJ2-7 TRBV29-1 few TRBD2 TGCAGCGCTAGGGCCACTAGCGGGGGCTACGAGCAGTACTTC CSARATSGGYEQYF
TRBJ2-1 TRBV2 many TRBD2 TGTGCCAGCACGCCGCTAGCGGGGGGTTACAATGAGCAGTTCTTC CASTPLAGGYNEQFF